Detailed here is one T cell receptor (beta chain). Expressed TCRB transcripts got sequenced, as all isolated RNA was reverse transcribed. The assay was immunoSEQ multiplex PCR, and TCRdb's table has in-frame clones only and misses some. The sample carries around 250,000 clones, 25% to 30% recorded once. CDR3 length: 14 residues. Germline loops: CDR1 SGHDT, CDR2 YYEEEE. The V end was cut by 2 bases, the J end by 0 bases, with 9 bases between. The data stem from a study of beta chain features in type 1 diabetes. Input material: central memory CD4+ T cells from blood. The chain employs TRBV5-6 and TRBJ2-7; D not resolved. The sequence was collected from a man younger than 40 in good health. For the CDR3, the DNA is TGTGCCAGCAGCTTTCGGGCCAGCTCCTACGAGCAGTACTTC. Amino acids: CASSFRASSYEQYF.